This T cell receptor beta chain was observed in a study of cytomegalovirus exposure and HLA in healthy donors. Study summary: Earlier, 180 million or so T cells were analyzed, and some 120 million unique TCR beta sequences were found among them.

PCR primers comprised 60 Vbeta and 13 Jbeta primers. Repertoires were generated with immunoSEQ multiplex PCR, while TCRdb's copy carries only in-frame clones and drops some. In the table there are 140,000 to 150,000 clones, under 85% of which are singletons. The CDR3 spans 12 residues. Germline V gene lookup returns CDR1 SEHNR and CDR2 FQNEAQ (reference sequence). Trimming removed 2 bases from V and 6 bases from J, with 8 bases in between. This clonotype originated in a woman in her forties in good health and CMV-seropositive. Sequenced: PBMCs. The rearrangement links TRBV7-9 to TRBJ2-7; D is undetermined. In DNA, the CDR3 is TGTGCCAGCAGCTTATCCGACTTCGAGCAGTACTTC. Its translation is CASSLSDFEQYF.